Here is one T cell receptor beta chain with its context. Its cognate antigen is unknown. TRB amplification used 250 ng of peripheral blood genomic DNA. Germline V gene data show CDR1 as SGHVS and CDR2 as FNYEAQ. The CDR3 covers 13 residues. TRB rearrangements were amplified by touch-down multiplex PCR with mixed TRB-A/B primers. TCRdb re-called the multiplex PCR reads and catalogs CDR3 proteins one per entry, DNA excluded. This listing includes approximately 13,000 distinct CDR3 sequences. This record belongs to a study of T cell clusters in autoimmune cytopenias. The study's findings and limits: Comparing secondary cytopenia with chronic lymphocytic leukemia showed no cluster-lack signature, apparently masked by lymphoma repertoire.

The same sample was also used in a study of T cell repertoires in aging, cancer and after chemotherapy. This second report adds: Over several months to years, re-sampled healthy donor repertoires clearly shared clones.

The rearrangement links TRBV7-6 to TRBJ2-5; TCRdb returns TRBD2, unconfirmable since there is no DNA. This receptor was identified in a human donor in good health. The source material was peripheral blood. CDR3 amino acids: CAASEGAQETQYF.